Below, 13 T cell receptor beta chains from the same sample are listed, as sequenced in a study of blood T cell repertoires in COVID-19. Data came from immunoSEQ multiplex PCR; TCRdb stores just in-frame clones and leaves some out. The sample includes about half a million clones, 70% to 90% of them seen just once. The sample taken for sequencing was peripheral blood. Every receptor here comes from a human donor in a cohort sampled during active COVID-19.

As to this clone: The junction departs from the called germline gene at one end, perhaps through a read error. The chain is built from TRBV7-7 and TRBJ2-3, with a possible D match to TRBD2 (5 bases). CDR3 length: 13 residues. Germline assignment: CDR1 SSHAT and CDR2 FNYEAQ (reference sequence). This chain's CDR3 is CASSSDYQDTQYF. The CDR3 DNA sequence: TGTGCTAGCAGCTCCGACTACCAGGATACGCAGTATTTT.

The CDR3 DNA reads as TGTGCCAGCAGATCAGGGGCTTCGAACACCGGGGAGCTGTTTTTT. Its translation: CASRSGASNTGELFF. The chain uses TRBV6-1 and TRBJ2-2, with a tentative D call TRBD1 (6 bases). V shed 6 bases and J shed 0 bases, with 11 bases lying between them. CDR3 length: 15 residues. The germline gives CDR1 MNHNS, CDR2 SASEGT.

J is TRBJ2-7 and V is TRBV7-9; a possible D gene is TRBD2 (5 bases). The V end lost 5 bases, the J end lost 4 bases, and 21 bases lay between the germline ends. Germline CDR1 and CDR2: SEHNR and FQNEAQ (reference sequence). The CDR3 runs 16 residues. The CDR3 spells CASSPTGSRGWYEQYF. CDR3 in DNA: TGTGCCAGCAGCCCTACCGGGTCCCGGGGATGGTACGAGCAGTACTTC.

The chain couples TRBV5-4 to TRBJ1-5; the D gene is possibly TRBD1 (5 bases). Trimming left V 4 bases short and J 2 bases short, with 10 bases between. CDR3 size: 14 residues. Germline CDR1 reads SGHNT; CDR2 reads YYREEE (reference sequence). The CDR3 nucleotides read TGTGCCAGCAGCCAGGGAGGAGGCAATCAGCCCCAGCATTTT. The encoded protein is CASSQGGGNQPQHF.

The chain employs TRBV10-2 and TRBJ2-7, with D perhaps TRBD2 (7 bases). Germline values: CDR1 WSHSY, CDR2 SAAADI. Trimming removed 0 bases at V and 13 bases at J, with 19 bases between. The length of the CDR3 is 14 residues. The CDR3: CASSESGGLAVLYF. The CDR3 bases are TGCGCCAGCAGTGAGTCGGGGGGCCTAGCGGTATTATACTTC.

In DNA, the CDR3 is TGTGCCAGCAGTTTCGGACACAGGGTGGCCACCGGGGAGCTGTTTTTT. Encoded protein: CASSFGHRVATGELFF. This chain links TRBV5-4 with TRBJ2-2; possible D gene TRBD1, 6 bases. CDR3 length equals 16 residues. Per the germline V gene, CDR1 is SGHNT and CDR2 is YYREEE (reference sequence). V shed 5 bases and J shed 4 bases, with 18 bases lying between them.

CDR3 DNA sequence: TGTGCCAGCAGCCGCCGGGTGGAGACCCAGTACTTC. Protein: CASSRRVETQYF. V and J are TRBV7-2 and TRBJ2-5; no clear D. The V and J ends lost 5 bases and 5 bases respectively, with 9 bases between them. The CDR3 has 12 amino acids. The V gene's germline CDR1 is SGHTA and CDR2 FQGNSA. The complete variable domain, with remaining parts taken from reference TRBV7-2 and TRBJ2-5, reads GAGVSQSPSNKVTEKGKDVELRCDPISGHTALYWYRQSLGQGLEFLIYFQGNSAPDKSGLPSDRFSAERTGGSVSTLTIQRTQQEDSAVYLCASSRRVETQYFGPGTRLLVL.

This chain joins TRBV7-9 and TRBJ2-3; TRBD2 agrees at 7 bases. The CDR3 covers 16 residues. J gave up 1 base and V 5 bases, and 9 bases lay outside the gene matches. Germline V CDR1 and CDR2: SEHNR, FQNEAQ (reference sequence). CDR3 protein: CASSRLASGRTDTQYF. CDR3 coding DNA: TGTGCCAGCAGCCGATTAGCTAGCGGTCGCACAGATACGCAGTATTTT. The whole variable domain, remainder taken from reference TRBV7-9 and TRBJ2-3, is DTGVSQNPRHKITKRGQNVTFRCDPISEHNRLYWYRQTLGQGPEFLTYFQNEAQLEKSRLLSDRFSAERPKGSFSTLEIQRTEQGDSAMYLCASSRLASGRTDTQYFGPGTRLTVL.

DNA of the CDR3: TGCGCCAGCAGCCCTACACAGGGGATGGGGTACAATGAGCAGTTCTTC. It yields the protein CASSPTQGMGYNEQFF. This chain uses TRBV5-1 with TRBJ2-1; TRBD1 matches at 7 bases. The germline V gene has CDR1 SGHRS and CDR2 YFSETQ. The length of the CDR3 is 16 residues. V shed 4 bases and J 4 bases; nucleotides not matched to a gene: 11. Complete variable domain (other parts from reference TRBV5-1 and TRBJ2-1): KAGVTQTPRYLIKTRGQQVTLSCSPISGHRSVSWYQQTPGQGLQFLFEYFSETQRNKGNFPGRFSGRQFSNSRSEMNVSTLELGDSALYLCASSPTQGMGYNEQFFGPGTRLTVL.

This chain connects TRBV28 to TRBJ2-6; 8 nucleotides match TRBD1. CDR1 and CDR2 from the germline V gene are MDHEN and SYDVKM. With 4 bases clipped from V and 2 bases from J, the junction kept 1 base outside the gene matches. The CDR3 covers 15 residues. DNA for the CDR3: TGTGCCAGCAGTTACAGGGGGGCTGGGGCCAACGTCCTGACTTTC. Residues: CASSYRGAGANVLTF. The full variable domain, completed using reference TRBV28 and TRBJ2-6, is DVKVTQSSRYLVKRTGEKVFLECVQDMDHENMFWYRQDPGLGLRLIYFSYDVKMKEKGDIPEGYSVSREKKERFSLILESASTNQTSMYLCASSYRGAGANVLTFGAGSRLTVL.

The genes are TRBV2 and TRBJ1-5, with D perhaps TRBD1 (6 bases). Per germline, CDR1 SNHLY and CDR2 FYNNEI. This CDR3 has 16 residues. Trimming left V 0 bases short and J 4 bases short, with 13 bases between. CDR3 sequence (DNA): TGTGCCAGCAGTGAAGCTAGTACAGGGCCAAATCAGCCCCAGCATTTT. Residues: CASSEASTGPNQPQHF.

This sequence joins TRBV19 and TRBJ2-1, with 7 positions matching TRBD2. Trimming at V came to 3 bases and at J to 2 bases, leaving 10 bases not matched to a gene. This CDR3 has 17 amino acids. Germline V gene sequence: CDR1 LNHDA, CDR2 SQIVND (reference sequence). This CDR3 reads CASSIQIQRGAYNEQFF. The CDR3, as DNA: TGTGCCAGTAGTATCCAAATTCAGCGGGGTGCCTACAATGAGCAGTTCTTC.

The V call is TRBV15, the J call TRBJ2-1, with a possible D match to TRBD1 (6 bases). This CDR3 has 17 residues. CDR1 is LNHNV and CDR2 is YYDKDF in the germline V gene (reference sequence). V lost 3 bases and J 0 bases, leaving 15 bases between the germline ends. Here the CDR3 DNA reads TGTGCCACCAGCAGGCCCCTTTGGGACAACTCCTACAATGAGCAGTTCTTC. This translates into CATSRPLWDNSYNEQFF.